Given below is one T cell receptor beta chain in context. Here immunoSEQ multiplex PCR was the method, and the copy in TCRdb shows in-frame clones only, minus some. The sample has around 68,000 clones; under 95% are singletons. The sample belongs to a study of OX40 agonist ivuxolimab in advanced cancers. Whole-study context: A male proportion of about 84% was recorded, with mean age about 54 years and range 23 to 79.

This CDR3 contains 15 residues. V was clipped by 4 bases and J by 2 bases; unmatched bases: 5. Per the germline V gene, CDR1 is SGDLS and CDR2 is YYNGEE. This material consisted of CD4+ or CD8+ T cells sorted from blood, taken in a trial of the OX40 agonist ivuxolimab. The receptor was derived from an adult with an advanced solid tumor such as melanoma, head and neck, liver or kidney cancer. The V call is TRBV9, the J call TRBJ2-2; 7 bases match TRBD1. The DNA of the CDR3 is TGTGCCAGCAGCTCCCGGGACAGAAACACCGGGGAGCTGTTTTTT. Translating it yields CASSSRDRNTGELFF.